The rows below give T cell receptor beta chains drawn from one sample of a study of cytomegalovirus exposure and HLA in healthy donors. Using immunoSEQ multiplex PCR, the repertoire was profiled, and TCRdb retains in-frame clones only, with some absent. The data show around 150,000 clones, approximately 93% seen once. Source material: PBMCs. These receptors were obtained from a man between 18 and 29 years old in good health and CMV-seronegative. Both conserved end residues are part of each CDR3. Each record gives: J gene, D gene, V gene, clone size, CDR3 DNA, CDR3 protein. A D gene is named only where the DNA matches it firmly. Clone sizes are given selectively: once, few, many, or a class where the clone is expanded.

TRBJ1-2 TRBD1 TRBV6-5 - TGTGCCAGCGCGGACAGGAGTAACTATGGCTACACCTTC CASADRSNYGYTF
TRBJ2-2 TRBD1 TRBV5-4 - TGTGCCAGCAGTCATCGACAGGGACAGAACACCGGGGAGCTGTTTTTT CASSHRQGQNTGELFF
TRBJ2-3 TRBD1 TRBV29-1 - TGCAGCGTTGAGCTAAGACAGGGGTCCCGGGCAGATACGCAGTATTTT CSVELRQGSRADTQYF
TRBJ2-6 - TRBV5-1 - TGCGCCAGCAGCCTACAGGTAGCTGGGGCCAACGTCCTGACTTTC CASSLQVAGANVLTF
TRBJ1-6 - TRBV5-6 - TGTGCCAGCAGCTTGGGGGGTGTGACGGAACTAGTAGACTTT CASSLGGVTELVDF
TRBJ1-5 - TRBV5-1 - TGCGCCAGCAGCTTGTCGGGTATGGGCAATCAGCCCCAGCATTTT CASSLSGMGNQPQHF
TRBJ2-2 - TRBV15 - TGTGCCACCAGCAGACTTCACACCGGGGAGCTGTTTTTT CATSRLHTGELFF
TRBJ1-1 TRBD1 TRBV6-6 - TGTGCCAGCAGCAGGGACAGGGGGAACACTGAAGCTTTCTTT CASSRDRGNTEAFF
TRBJ1-5 - TRBV12-5 - TGTGCTAGTGGACAGGGCAATCAGCCCCAGCATTTT CASGQGNQPQHF
TRBJ1-5 - TRBV9 - TGTGCCAGCAGCGTAGGGGGGGATGGGCAGCCCCAGCATTTT CASSVGGDGQPQHF
TRBJ1-1 - TRBV29-1 once TGCAGCGCCTGGACAGCGAACACTGAAGCTTTCTTT CSAWTANTEAFF
TRBJ2-3 - TRBV5-4 - TGTGCCAGCAGCTTGGGGACTAGCACAGATACGCAGTATTTT CASSLGTSTDTQYF
TRBJ2-3 - TRBV7-2 - TGTGCCAGCAGCGCCCCTAAGAGCGGAATAACGCAGTATTTT CASSAPKSGITQYF
TRBJ2-6 TRBD1 TRBV2 - TGTGCCAGCAGTCCAGACAGGGCTGGGGCCAACGTCCTGACTTTC CASSPDRAGANVLTF
TRBJ2-7 - TRBV30 - TGTGCCTGGATCGGTGGAGGGACCCACGAGCAGTACTTC CAWIGGGTHEQYF
TRBJ2-5 TRBD2 TRBV30 - TGTGCCTGGAGTGCTGATAGCGGGGGGGGGAACCAGTACTTC CAWSADSGGGNQYF
TRBJ2-3 - TRBV14 - TGTGCCAGCAGCCAGTCCGCGCCTAGCCGATACACAGATACGCAGTATTTT CASSQSAPSRYTDTQYF
TRBJ2-5 - TRBV5-4 once TGTGCCAGCAGCTTAGCTAGGGGACAAGAGACCCAGTACTTC CASSLARGQETQYF
TRBJ2-7 TRBD2 TRBV5-1 - TGCGCCAGCAGCGTTAGCGGGGGACAATACGAGCAGTACTTC CASSVSGGQYEQYF
TRBJ2-2 TRBD1 TRBV14 - TGTGCCAGCAGCCAGAGGACAGGGCACGGCGGGGAGCTGTTTTTT CASSQRTGHGGELFF
TRBJ2-1 TRBD2 TRBV11-3 - TGTGCCAGCAGAAACCGGGACTACCACAATGAGCAGTTCTTC CASRNRDYHNEQFF
TRBJ1-5 - TRBV5-1 - TGCGCCAGCACACCTCAAGGCGGGCAGGGGTGCGGTCAGCCCCAGCATTTT CASTPQGGQGCGQPQHF
TRBJ2-5 TRBD1 TRBV29-1 - TGCAGCGCCCGACAGGGTTTGTGGGAGACCCAGTACTTC CSARQGLWETQYF
TRBJ2-7 TRBD1 TRBV9 - TGTGCCAGCAGCCCCCCGGGGACAGGGACGTCCTACGAGCAGTACTTC CASSPPGTGTSYEQYF
TRBJ2-7 TRBD1 TRBV27 - TGTGCCAGCAGTTTACGGACACCGGGACAGGGTCCCTACGAGCAGTACTTC CASSLRTPGQGPYEQYF
TRBJ2-3 - TRBV6-5 - TGTGCCAGCAGTTACGACAGACATACGCAGTATTTT CASSYDRHTQYF
TRBJ2-7 TRBD1 TRBV5-4 - TGTGCCAGCAGCTTGGCCCCAGGGACAGGGGGCGACGAGCAGTACTTC CASSLAPGTGGDEQYF
TRBJ2-2 TRBD2 TRBV18 - TGTGCCAGCTCACCCCGCGCTAGCGGGGCGAACACCGGGGAGCTGTTTTTT CASSPRASGANTGELFF
TRBJ1-1 - TRBV5-1 - TGCGCCAGCAGCGTTGACAACCCTAACACTGAAGCTTTCTTT CASSVDNPNTEAFF
TRBJ1-2 - TRBV4-1 - TGCGCCAGCAGTCGACCCACCGGGACTTCTTATGGCTACACCTTC CASSRPTGTSYGYTF
TRBJ2-5 - TRBV7-8 - TGTGCCAGCAGCTTAACCAAGCCCCGGGAGACCCAGTACTTC CASSLTKPRETQYF
TRBJ2-1 - TRBV19 - TGTGCCAGTAGTTGGAGACGTTTGGATGAGCAGTTCTTC CASSWRRLDEQFF
TRBJ2-1 TRBD2 TRBV30 - TGTGCCTGGAACCTAGCGGGGAATGGAAATGAGCAGTTCTTC CAWNLAGNGNEQFF
TRBJ1-1 - TRBV19 - TGTGCCAGTACCATGGGGGCGCCGGGTGTTCTCACTGAAGCTTTCTTT CASTMGAPGVLTEAFF
TRBJ2-7 TRBD2 TRBV4-1 once TGCGCCAGCAGCCAAGTCCTAGCGGGGGACCTCCCCGAGCAGTACTTC CASSQVLAGDLPEQYF
TRBJ2-1 TRBD2 TRBV19 once TGTGCCAGTAGTCCGCGGACTAGCGGGGCCTACAATGAGCAGTTCTTC CASSPRTSGAYNEQFF
TRBJ2-1 TRBD1 TRBV14 - TGTGCCAGCAGCCACTACAGGGGTGTAACCTACAATGAGCAGTTCTTC CASSHYRGVTYNEQFF
TRBJ1-2 - TRBV28 - TGTGCCAGCACCCCCCAGGGGTCGGGGTATGGCTACACCTTC CASTPQGSGYGYTF
TRBJ1-5 - TRBV19 - TGTGCCAGTAGTATTGGGCCTCGCCAGCCCCAGCATTTT CASSIGPRQPQHF
TRBJ2-3 TRBD2 TRBV5-6 - TGTGCCAGCAGGCCTGGACTAGCGGCTAGCACAGATACGCAGTATTTT CASRPGLAASTDTQYF
TRBJ2-5 TRBD1 TRBV18 - TGTGCCAGCTCACCAGGGACAGGGTTCGGAGAGACCCAGTACTTC CASSPGTGFGETQYF
TRBJ1-1 - TRBV5-1 - TGCGCCAGCAGCTTGCAGGGTGATACTGAAGCTTTCTTT CASSLQGDTEAFF
TRBJ2-1 - TRBV11-3 few TGTGCCAGCAGCTTAGATCAGGGTGGCACCCGGGCCGTCAATGAGCAGTTCTTC CASSLDQGGTRAVNEQFF
TRBJ1-1 - TRBV28 - TGTGCCAGCAGTTTAGATTTGGCAATGAACACTGAAGCTTTCTTT CASSLDLAMNTEAFF
TRBJ1-1 - TRBV11-3 once TGTGCCAGCAGCTCAGGCAGGGGAGTGGGTGAAGCTTTCTTT CASSSGRGVGEAFF
TRBJ1-1 - TRBV18 - TGTGCCAGCTCACCACCTGTCCGTGGGGGGGGGACTGAAGCTTTCTTT CASSPPVRGGGTEAFF
TRBJ2-1 TRBD2 TRBV4-1 - TGCGCCAGCAGCCATGCTAGCGGGGATTCCTACAATGAGCAGTTCTTC CASSHASGDSYNEQFF
TRBJ2-3 - TRBV6-5 - TGTGCCTGTCAGGGAAGGGCCTTGACAGATACGCAGTATTTT CACQGRALTDTQYF
TRBJ2-1 TRBD2 TRBV6-6 - TGTGCCAGCAGTTACCAAGGGACTAGCGGGCAGTATGAGCAGTTCTTC CASSYQGTSGQYEQFF
TRBJ2-1 TRBD2 TRBV19 once TGTGCCAGTAGTATAAGGGCGGGAGAAAACAATGAGCAGTTCTTC CASSIRAGENNEQFF